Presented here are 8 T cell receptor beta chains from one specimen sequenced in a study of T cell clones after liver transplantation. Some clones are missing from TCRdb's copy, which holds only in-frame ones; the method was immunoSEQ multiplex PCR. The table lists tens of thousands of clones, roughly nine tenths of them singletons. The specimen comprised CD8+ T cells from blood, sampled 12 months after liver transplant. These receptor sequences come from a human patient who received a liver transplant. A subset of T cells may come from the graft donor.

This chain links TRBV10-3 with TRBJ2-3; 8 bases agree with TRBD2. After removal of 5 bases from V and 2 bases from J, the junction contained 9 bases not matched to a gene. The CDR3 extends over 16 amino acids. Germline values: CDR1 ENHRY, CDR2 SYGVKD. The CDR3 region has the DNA TGTGCCATCAGTCTTCGCGAACTAGCGGTCACAGATACGCAGTATTTT. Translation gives CAISLRELAVTDTQYF.

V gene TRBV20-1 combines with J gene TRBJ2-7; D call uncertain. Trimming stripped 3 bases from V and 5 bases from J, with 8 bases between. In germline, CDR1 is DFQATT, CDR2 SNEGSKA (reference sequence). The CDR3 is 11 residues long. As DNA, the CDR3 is TGCAGTGCTAGTAAACCCCACGAGCAGTACTTC. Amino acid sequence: CSASKPHEQYF.

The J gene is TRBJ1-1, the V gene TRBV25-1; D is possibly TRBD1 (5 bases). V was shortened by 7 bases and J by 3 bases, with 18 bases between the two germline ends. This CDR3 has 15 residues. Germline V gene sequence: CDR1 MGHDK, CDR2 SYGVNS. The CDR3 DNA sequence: TGTGCCAGCACCCGAAGGCAGGGAGGCTACACTGAAGCTTTCTTT. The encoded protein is CASTRRQGGYTEAFF.

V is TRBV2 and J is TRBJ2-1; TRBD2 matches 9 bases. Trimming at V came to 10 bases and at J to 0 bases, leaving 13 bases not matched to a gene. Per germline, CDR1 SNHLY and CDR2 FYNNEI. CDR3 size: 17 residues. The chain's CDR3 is CANYLTSGRSSYNEQFF. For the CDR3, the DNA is TGTGCCAACTACTTGACTAGCGGTAGGAGCTCCTACAATGAGCAGTTCTTC.

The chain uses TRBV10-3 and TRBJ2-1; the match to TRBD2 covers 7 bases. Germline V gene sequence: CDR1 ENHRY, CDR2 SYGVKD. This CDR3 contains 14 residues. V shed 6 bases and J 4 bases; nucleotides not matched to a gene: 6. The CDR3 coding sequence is TGTGCCATCAGGGGGACTACCCCTTACAATGAGCAGTTCTTC. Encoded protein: CAIRGTTPYNEQFF.

CDR3 DNA sequence: TGTGCCAGCAGCGTTTCGAGCGGGAGGGCTAGAGATACGCAGTATTTT. Translated: CASSVSSGRARDTQYF. The chain recombines TRBV9 with TRBJ2-3, with 10 bases matching TRBD2. The CDR3 covers 16 residues. Germline V CDR1 and CDR2: SGDLS, YYNGEE. The V gene end was trimmed by 2 bases and the J gene end by 5 bases; junction bases not matched to a gene: 8.

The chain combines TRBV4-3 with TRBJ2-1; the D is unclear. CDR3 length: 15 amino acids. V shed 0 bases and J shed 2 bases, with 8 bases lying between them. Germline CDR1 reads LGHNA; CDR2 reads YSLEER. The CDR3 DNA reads TGCGCCAGCAGCCAAGATCGGGTTACCTACAATGAGCAGTTCTTC. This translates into CASSQDRVTYNEQFF.

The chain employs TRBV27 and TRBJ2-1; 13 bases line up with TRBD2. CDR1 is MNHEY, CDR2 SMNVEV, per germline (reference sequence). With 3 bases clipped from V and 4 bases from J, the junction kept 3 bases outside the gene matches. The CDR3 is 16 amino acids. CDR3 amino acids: CASSFLLAGGYNEQFF. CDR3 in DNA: TGTGCCAGCAGTTTCCTACTAGCGGGAGGGTACAATGAGCAGTTCTTC.